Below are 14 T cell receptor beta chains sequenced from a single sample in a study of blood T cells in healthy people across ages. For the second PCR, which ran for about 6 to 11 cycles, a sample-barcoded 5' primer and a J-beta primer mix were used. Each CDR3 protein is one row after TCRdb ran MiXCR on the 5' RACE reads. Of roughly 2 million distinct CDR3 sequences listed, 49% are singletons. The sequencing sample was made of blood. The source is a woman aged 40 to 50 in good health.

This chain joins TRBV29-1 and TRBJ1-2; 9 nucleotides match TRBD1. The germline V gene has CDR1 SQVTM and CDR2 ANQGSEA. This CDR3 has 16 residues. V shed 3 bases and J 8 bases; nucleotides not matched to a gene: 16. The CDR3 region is CSVDRSSGGQGKGYTF. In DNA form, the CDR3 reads TGCAGCGTTGACCGTTCCTCCGGAGGACAGGGGAAGGGCTACACCTTC.

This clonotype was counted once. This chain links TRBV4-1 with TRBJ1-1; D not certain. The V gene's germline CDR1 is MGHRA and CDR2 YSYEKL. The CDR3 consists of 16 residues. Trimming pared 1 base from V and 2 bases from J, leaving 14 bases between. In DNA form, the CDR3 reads TGCGCCAGCAGCCAAGGTAGGCTAGAAGTAAACACTGAAGCTTTCTTT. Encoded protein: CASSQGRLEVNTEAFF.

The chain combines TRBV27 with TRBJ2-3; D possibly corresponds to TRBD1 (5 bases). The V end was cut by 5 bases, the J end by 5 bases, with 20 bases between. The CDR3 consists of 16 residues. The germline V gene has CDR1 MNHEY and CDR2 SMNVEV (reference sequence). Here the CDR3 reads CASSRKVRQGGDTQYF. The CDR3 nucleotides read TGTGCCAGCAGTCGAAAGGTGCGGCAGGGTGGAGATACGCAGTATTTT.

DNA for the CDR3: TGTGCCAGCAGCCTCAGACCCTCTGGAAACACCATATATTTT. Translated: CASSLRPSGNTIYF. The rearrangement joins TRBV4-2 to TRBJ1-3; D gene unclear. The V and J ends lost 4 bases and 0 bases respectively, with 7 bases between them. CDR3 size: 14 residues. Germline loops: CDR1 LGHNA, CDR2 YNFKEQ.

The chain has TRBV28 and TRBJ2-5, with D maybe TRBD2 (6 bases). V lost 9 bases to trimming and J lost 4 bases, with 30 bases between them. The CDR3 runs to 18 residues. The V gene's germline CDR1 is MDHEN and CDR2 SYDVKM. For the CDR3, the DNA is TGTGCCAGATCGGGCGGCGGGGCCGGATCAATCACCGTAGAGACCCAGTACTTC. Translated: CARSGGGAGSITVETQYF.

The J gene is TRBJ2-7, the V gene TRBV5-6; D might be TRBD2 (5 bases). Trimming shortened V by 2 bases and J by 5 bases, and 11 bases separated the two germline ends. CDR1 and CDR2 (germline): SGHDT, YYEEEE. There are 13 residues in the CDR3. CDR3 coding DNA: TGTGCCAGCAGCTTCGGGGAACCGGACGAGCAGTACTTC. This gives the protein CASSFGEPDEQYF.

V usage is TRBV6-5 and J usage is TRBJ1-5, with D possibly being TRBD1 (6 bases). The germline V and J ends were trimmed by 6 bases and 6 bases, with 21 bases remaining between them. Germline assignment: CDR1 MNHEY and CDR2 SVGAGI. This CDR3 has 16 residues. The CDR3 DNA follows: TGTGCCAGCAGGCCAGGGGACCCAACGGGACGTCAGCCCCAGCATTTT. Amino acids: CASRPGDPTGRQPQHF.

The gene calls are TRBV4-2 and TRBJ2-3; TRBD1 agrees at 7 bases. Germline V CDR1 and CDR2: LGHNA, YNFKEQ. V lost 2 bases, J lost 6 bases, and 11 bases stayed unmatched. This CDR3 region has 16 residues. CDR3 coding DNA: TGTGCCAGCAGCCAACGCTCCCTGACAGGGTTCGATACGCAGTATTTT. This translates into CASSQRSLTGFDTQYF.

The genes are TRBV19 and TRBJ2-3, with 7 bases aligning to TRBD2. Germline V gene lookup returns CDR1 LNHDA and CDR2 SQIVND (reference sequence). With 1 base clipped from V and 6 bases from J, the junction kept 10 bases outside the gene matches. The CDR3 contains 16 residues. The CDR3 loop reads CASSIGGGGAGDTQYF. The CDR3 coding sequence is TGTGCCAGTAGTATAGGGGGCGGGGGAGCGGGGGATACGCAGTATTTT. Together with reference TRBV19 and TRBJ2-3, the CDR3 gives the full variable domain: DGGITQSPKYLFRKEGQNVTLSCEQNLNHDAMYWYRQDPGQGLRLIYYSQIVNDFQKGDIAEGYSVSREKKESFPLTVTSAQKNPTAFYLCASSIGGGGAGDTQYFGPGTRLTVL.

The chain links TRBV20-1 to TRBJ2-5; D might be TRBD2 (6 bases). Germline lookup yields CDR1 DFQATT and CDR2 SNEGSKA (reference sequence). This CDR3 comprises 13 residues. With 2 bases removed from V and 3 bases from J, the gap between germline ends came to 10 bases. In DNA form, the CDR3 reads TGCAGTGCTAGATCGGGAGAGAAAGAGACCCAGTACTTC. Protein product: CSARSGEKETQYF.

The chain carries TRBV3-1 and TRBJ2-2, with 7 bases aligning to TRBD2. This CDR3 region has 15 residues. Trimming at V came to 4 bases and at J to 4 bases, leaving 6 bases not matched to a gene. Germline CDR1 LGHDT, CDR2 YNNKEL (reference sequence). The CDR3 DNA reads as TGTGCCAGCAGCCTAAGCGGGGCCAGCACCGGGGAGCTGTTTTTT. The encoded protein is CASSLSGASTGELFF.

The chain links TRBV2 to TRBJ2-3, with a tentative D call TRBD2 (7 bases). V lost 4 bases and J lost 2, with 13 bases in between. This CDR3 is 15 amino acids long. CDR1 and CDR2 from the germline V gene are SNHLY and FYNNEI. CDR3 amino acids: CASSARGATTDTQYF. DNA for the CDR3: TGTGCCAGCAGTGCTCGGGGGGCCACCACAGATACGCAGTATTTT. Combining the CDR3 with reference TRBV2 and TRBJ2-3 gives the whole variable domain EPEVTQTPSHQVTQMGQEVILRCVPISNHLYFYWYRQILGQKVEFLVSFYNNEISEKSEIFDDQFSVERPDGSNFTLKIRSTKLEDSAMYFCASSARGATTDTQYFGPGTRLTVL.

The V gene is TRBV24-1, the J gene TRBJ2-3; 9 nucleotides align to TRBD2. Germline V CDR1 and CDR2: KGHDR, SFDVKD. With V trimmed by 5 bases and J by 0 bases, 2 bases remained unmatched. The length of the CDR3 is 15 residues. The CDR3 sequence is CATSVGLASTDTQYF. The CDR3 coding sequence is TGTGCCACCAGTGTTGGACTAGCGAGCACAGATACGCAGTATTTT.

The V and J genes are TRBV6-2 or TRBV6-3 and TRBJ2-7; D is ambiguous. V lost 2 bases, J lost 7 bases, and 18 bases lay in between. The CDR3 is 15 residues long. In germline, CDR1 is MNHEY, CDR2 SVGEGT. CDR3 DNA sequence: TGTGCCAGCAGTTACGCAGTAGTGGCCTACAATGAGCAGTACTTC. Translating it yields CASSYAVVAYNEQYF.